This T cell receptor beta chain was captured by sequencing in a study of T cells after yellow fever vaccination. Study-wide results and limits: The booster response re-showed most primary clones: approximately 95% CD4, approximately 85% CD8.

Each CDR3 protein gets one entry after TCRdb re-called the 5' RACE reads with MiXCR. The data show roughly 250,000 distinct CDR3 sequences, roughly 13% seen once. The CDR3 is 14 residues long. Trimming shortened V by 6 bases and J by 4 bases, and 16 bases separated the two germline ends. Germline loops: CDR1 SGHAT, CDR2 FQNNGV. To note about this clonotype: The target antigen is unknown.

This TCR came from a man under 40 who received the YFV17D yellow fever vaccine. The rearrangement links TRBV11-2 to TRBJ2-7; TRBD2 is a possible D gene (6 bases). The sample here was CD4+ T cells sorted from PBMCs, taken 45 days after the yellow fever booster vaccination. The CDR3 bases are TGTGCCAGCAGTTTCGAGGCGGGGAGGTACGAGCAGTACTTC. This gives the protein CASSFEAGRYEQYF.